This TCR beta chain was retrieved from a study of cytomegalovirus exposure and HLA in healthy donors. Study findings and constraints: What a later analysis reportedly showed was that an Asian-associated ancestry cluster had fewer N-insertions than the approximately 700-donor mean. Per a later analysis, HLA-associated TCR beta chains showed more clonal expansion than other, equally common TCR beta chains.

Use of 60 Vbeta and 13 Jbeta primers characterized the PCR. Some clones are missing from TCRdb's copy, which holds only in-frame ones; the method was immunoSEQ multiplex PCR. The data hold 150,000 or so clones, with over 70% observed a single time. Each donor was healthy, and each was a bone marrow donor. The CDR3 extends over 17 amino acids. Germline CDR1 and CDR2: SGHTA and FQGNSA. Trimming took 4 bases from V and 10 from J, leaving 26 bases between them. A few counts support this clone. The antigen remains undetermined. This chain links TRBV7-2 with TRBJ2-1, with D possibly TRBD2 on 6 matching bases. The clonotype comes from a woman between 40 and 55 years old in good health and CMV-seropositive. The sample consisted of PBMCs. The CDR3 sequence: CASSSTSSHTPSTEQFF. The CDR3 nucleotides are TGTGCCAGCAGCTCTACTAGCTCCCACACTCCCTCGACAGAGCAGTTCTTC.